The sequence of this T cell receptor beta chain was determined in a study of blood T cells in healthy people across ages. The CDR3 runs to 12 residues. Germline CDR1 and CDR2: PRHDT and FYEKMQ (reference sequence). Trimming left V 5 bases short and J 5 bases short, with 9 bases between. The use of a sample-barcoded 5' primer and a J-beta primer mix characterized a second PCR of about 6 to 12 cycles. Each sample yielded at least 2.5 million CDR3-containing paired-end reads. Using its own MiXCR run on the 5' RACE reads, TCRdb lists one record per CDR3 protein. The data contain 600,000 to 1,000,000 distinct CDR3 sequences, roughly 50% of them singletons. Samples had at least 7 million PBMCs isolated from them.

The sequence was collected from a man aged 25 to 40 in good health. The gene calls are TRBV13 and TRBJ1-2; D remains ambiguous. Sequencing used blood. CDR3 sequence reads: CASSSREYGYTF. The CDR3 nucleotides are TGTGCCAGCAGCAGCCGAGAGTATGGCTACACCTTC. The whole variable domain, filled in from reference TRBV13 and TRBJ1-2, reads AAGVIQSPRHLIKEKRETATLKCYPIPRHDTVYWYQQGPGQDPQFLISFYEKMQSDKGSIPDRFSAQQFSDYHSELNMSSLELGDSALYFCASSSREYGYTFGSGTRLTVV.